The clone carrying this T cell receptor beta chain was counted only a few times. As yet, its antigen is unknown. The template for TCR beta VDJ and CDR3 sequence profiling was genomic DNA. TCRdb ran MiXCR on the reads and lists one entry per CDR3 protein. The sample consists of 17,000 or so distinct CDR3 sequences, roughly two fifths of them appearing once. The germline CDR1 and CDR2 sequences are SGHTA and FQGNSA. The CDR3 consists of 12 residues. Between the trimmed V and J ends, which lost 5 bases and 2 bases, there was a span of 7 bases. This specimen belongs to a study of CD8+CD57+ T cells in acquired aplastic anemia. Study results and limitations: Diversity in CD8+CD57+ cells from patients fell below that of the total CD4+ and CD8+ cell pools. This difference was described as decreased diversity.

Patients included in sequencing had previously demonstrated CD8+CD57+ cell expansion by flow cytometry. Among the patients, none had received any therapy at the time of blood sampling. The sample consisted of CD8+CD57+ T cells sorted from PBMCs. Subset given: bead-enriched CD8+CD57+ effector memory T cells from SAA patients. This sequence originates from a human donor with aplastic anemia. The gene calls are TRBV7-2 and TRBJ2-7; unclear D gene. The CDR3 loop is CASSIGAYEQYF. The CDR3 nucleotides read TGTGCCAGCAGCATAGGAGCCTACGAGCAGTACTTC.